The clone carrying this TCR beta chain was seen many times. Arm-PCR with iRepertoire HTBI primers amplified the CDR3 regions for these TCR beta libraries. TCRdb processed the multiplex PCR reads anew with MiXCR; each CDR3 protein has one entry. The repertoire consists of under 450,000 distinct CDR3 sequences, with about 11% occurring once and the leading ten covering approximately 20%. The data were taken from a study of regulatory T cells in long-lasting Graves disease. V was trimmed by 1 base and J by 5 bases, leaving 13 bases between them. The V gene's germline CDR1 is SGHTA and CDR2 FQGNSA. The length of the CDR3 is 15 residues. Time point described: newly diagnosed GD, antithyroid drugs for less than 3 months. The authors made the TCR library using RNA they extracted from PBMCs. In this cohort, patients came from an endocrinology department located in Xi'an, China. These sequences were also reported in another study, on T cells in Graves' hyperthyroidism and ophthalmopathy. This second report adds: Clinical symptoms, serum thyroxine and TRAb, thyroid ultrasound and orbital computed tomography were used for the diagnoses.

This specimen consisted of peripheral blood mononuclear cells (PBMCs), obtained at new diagnosis, from a patient treated with antithyroid drugs. This TCR was sampled from a woman in her late teens or twenties with Graves disease. The rearrangement links TRBV7-2 to TRBJ2-3; no definite D call. CDR3 nucleotides: TGTGCCAGCAGCTTAGTAGCCCGGATACTAGATACGCAGTATTTT. Residues: CASSLVARILDTQYF.